Presented here are 4 T cell receptor beta chains from one specimen sequenced in a study of T cell changes during pregnancy in multiple sclerosis. Here immunoSEQ multiplex PCR was the method, and the copy in TCRdb shows in-frame clones only, minus some. This table has tens of thousands of clones, 89% appearing once. The input for sequencing was peripheral blood, taken after pregnancy. These receptors all come from a female donor with multiple sclerosis, enrolled in a pregnancy study.

The rearrangement joins TRBV7-3 to TRBJ2-3; TRBD2 agrees at 7 bases. This CDR3 spans 16 amino acids. Germline V gives CDR1 SGHTA, CDR2 FQGTGA. J lost 2 bases, V lost 3 bases, and 8 bases had no gene match. The CDR3, as DNA: TGTGCCAGCAGCTTGAGCGCGGCGGGGGTCACAGATACGCAGTATTTT. Translation: CASSLSAAGVTDTQYF.

CDR3 amino acids: CASSQDYEGQPQHF. The CDR3 DNA reads TGTGCCAGCAGCCAAGATTACGAGGGACAGCCCCAGCATTTT. The J gene is TRBJ1-5, the V gene TRBV4-2, with unresolved D. This CDR3 is built from 14 residues. The germline V gene has CDR1 LGHNA and CDR2 YNFKEQ. V was pared by 0 bases and J by 7 bases, with 10 bases between.

This clone appeared a few times. The V and J genes are TRBV10-3 and TRBJ1-2; TRBD1 aligns across 9 bases. Germline lookup yields CDR1 ENHRY and CDR2 SYGVKD. Losses at the gene ends were 10 bases for V and 7 bases for J; bases not matched to a gene: 10. The CDR3 spans 13 residues. The CDR3 loop reads CATRDRVESGYTF. The CDR3 DNA reads TGTGCCACCCGGGACAGGGTCGAGAGTGGCTACACCTTC.

The chain recombines TRBV7-2 with TRBJ2-1, with D possibly matching TRBD1 (6 bases). Germline V gene sequence: CDR1 SGHTA, CDR2 FQGNSA. The CDR3 totals 15 residues. The V and J ends lost 5 bases and 0 bases respectively, with 11 bases between them. CDR3 amino acids: CASSPDRFSYNEQFF. CDR3 in DNA: TGTGCCAGCAGCCCCGACAGGTTCTCCTACAATGAGCAGTTCTTC.